One sample yielded the 19 T cell receptor beta chains listed below, sequenced in a study of blood T cell repertoires in COVID-19. Here immunoSEQ multiplex PCR was the method, and the copy in TCRdb shows in-frame clones only, minus some. The sample yields some 300,000 clones, more than 70% seen once. The sample comprised peripheral blood. The receptors were gathered from a woman aged 25 to 39 who had recovered from COVID-19.

V usage is TRBV9 and J usage is TRBJ1-2; the D gene is possibly TRBD1 (6 bases). There are 15 residues in the CDR3. V dropped 0 bases and J dropped 5 bases, with 14 bases sitting between them. The germline gives CDR1 SGDLS, CDR2 YYNGEE. Here the CDR3 reads CASSVDSGRGYGYTF. DNA for the CDR3: TGTGCCAGCAGCGTAGATTCCGGCAGGGGTTATGGCTACACCTTC.

This clone has a single count. V gene TRBV28 combines with J gene TRBJ1-1; D gene uncertain. V was shortened by 4 bases and J by 5 bases, with 11 bases between the two germline ends. The CDR3 loop spans 13 amino acids. The V gene's germline CDR1 is MDHEN and CDR2 SYDVKM. The CDR3, as DNA: TGTGCCAGCAGTTCAATAGTCCGGACTGAAGCTTTCTTT. It is translated as CASSSIVRTEAFF.

The CDR3 DNA reads TGTGCCATCTCGGGACTAAACTACAATGAGCAGTTCTTC. Translation: CAISGLNYNEQFF. The rearrangement uses TRBV10-3 and TRBJ2-1; 7 bases map to TRBD2. This CDR3 is built from 13 residues. Germline V CDR1 and CDR2: ENHRY, SYGVKD. V lost 8 bases to trimming and J lost 3 bases; unmatched junction nucleotides: 4.

The chain carries TRBV7-9 and TRBJ2-3, with 7 bases aligning to TRBD1. Germline V gene lookup returns CDR1 SEHNR and CDR2 FQNEAQ (reference sequence). This CDR3 region has 14 residues. The junction had 4 bases not matched to a gene; V was cut back by 3 bases and J by 4 bases. The CDR3 DNA follows: TGTGCCAGCAGCTTCAGGGGGAGTGCAGATACGCAGTATTTT. This encodes CASSFRGSADTQYF.

J is TRBJ2-7 and V is TRBV30; TRBD1 agrees at 12 bases. CDR1 and CDR2 from the germline V gene are GTSNPN and SVGIG (reference sequence). V shed 4 bases and J 9 bases; nucleotides not matched to a gene: 13. The CDR3 has 15 amino acids. The CDR3 DNA reads TGTGCCTGGACGAGGGAATTGGGGACAGGGGGCGCGCAGTACTTC. Its protein product is CAWTRELGTGGAQYF.

This clone was detected once. V and J are TRBV5-4 and TRBJ2-5; possibly TRBD1 for D (6 bases). The CDR3 covers 15 residues. V dropped 6 bases and J dropped 3 bases, with 18 bases sitting between them. The germline V gene has CDR1 SGHNT and CDR2 YYREEE (reference sequence). The CDR3 DNA sequence: TGTGCCAGCACCACCGCGACAGGAGAAAAAGAGACCCAGTACTTC. Translated: CASTTATGEKETQYF.

The chain combines TRBV5-1 with TRBJ2-1; perhaps TRBD2 as D (5 bases). Germline values: CDR1 SGHRS, CDR2 YFSETQ. With 0 bases removed from V and 8 bases from J, the gap between germline ends came to 15 bases. This CDR3 has 15 amino acids. The CDR3 bases are TGCGCCAGCAGCTTGGACCCAATCGGGGTCGATGAGCAGTTCTTC. Translating gives CASSLDPIGVDEQFF.

The chain has TRBV28 and TRBJ2-7, with D possibly being TRBD1 (6 bases). Germline V gene lookup returns CDR1 MDHEN and CDR2 SYDVKM. The CDR3 runs to 12 residues. Trimming pared 5 bases from V and 6 bases from J, leaving 11 bases between. The CDR3 loop reads CASSTQGAEQYF. CDR3 in DNA: TGTGCCAGCAGTACACAGGGTGCCGAGCAGTACTTC.

This chain joins TRBV10-3 and TRBJ2-5; D gene ambiguous. Germline lookup yields CDR1 ENHRY and CDR2 SYGVKD. The CDR3 sequence is 12 residues long. Trimming took off 2 bases at V and 7 bases at J, with 8 bases between the two ends. CDR3 amino acids: CAISEGLGTQYF. The CDR3 nucleotides are TGTGCCATCAGTGAGGGTCTCGGGACCCAGTACTTC.

V gene TRBV5-1 combines with J gene TRBJ2-2, with 9 bases matching TRBD2. The CDR3 is 20 residues long. Germline loops: CDR1 SGHRS, CDR2 YFSETQ. J lost 2 bases, V lost 0 bases, and 14 bases had no gene match. CDR3 DNA sequence: TGCGCCAGCAGCTTGGATCGGATAGCGGGGGTGGCGGCAAACACCGGGGAGCTGTTTTTT. This encodes CASSLDRIAGVAANTGELFF.

The gene calls are TRBV2 and TRBJ2-7, with unresolved D. Between the trimmed V and J ends, which lost 5 bases and 0 bases, there was a span of 14 bases. The CDR3 is 15 amino acids. CDR1 is SNHLY and CDR2 is FYNNEI in the germline V gene. The DNA for the CDR3 is TGTGCCAGCAGTTCGACATTTTACAACTCCTACGAGCAGTACTTC. It is translated as CASSSTFYNSYEQYF.

This clone has a handful of counts. The rearrangement links TRBV9 to TRBJ1-4, with D possibly matching TRBD1 (6 bases). CDR1 is SGDLS, CDR2 YYNGEE, per germline. V lost 0 bases, J lost 7 bases, and 19 bases lay in between. CDR3 length: 17 amino acids. This chain's CDR3 is CASSVGQVGPVGEKLFF. CDR3 nucleotide sequence: TGTGCCAGCAGCGTAGGACAGGTTGGACCTGTCGGTGAAAAACTGTTTTTT.

This clone was observed a single time. Here the CDR3 DNA reads TGTGCCAGCTCCAGACAGGGAAAATATAATTCACCCCTCCACTTT. Its translation is CASSRQGKYNSPLHF. The chain couples TRBV18 to TRBJ1-6, with 7 bases matching TRBD1. The CDR3 length is 15 residues. The V gene's germline CDR1 is KGHSH and CDR2 LQKENI. V shed 6 bases, J shed 4 bases, and the junction held 6 bases outside the gene matches.

This rearrangement joins TRBV27 to TRBJ1-1; TRBD1 aligns across 7 bases. The V gene's germline CDR1 is MNHEY and CDR2 SMNVEV (reference sequence). Trimming removed 2 bases from V and 3 bases from J; junction bases left unmatched: 3. This CDR3 contains 14 residues. The CDR3 region is CASSLTGAHTEAFF. In nucleotides, the CDR3 is TGTGCCAGCAGTTTAACAGGGGCGCACACTGAAGCTTTCTTT.

Here the CDR3 DNA reads TGTGCCATCAGGCCGGGGGACTCGTCATTTGCGGATACGCAGTATTTT. Translation gives CAIRPGDSSFADTQYF. This chain links TRBV10-3 with TRBJ2-3; the D gene is possibly TRBD2 (6 bases). CDR1 ENHRY and CDR2 SYGVKD come from the germline V gene. V lost 6 bases and J 6 bases, leaving 22 bases between the germline ends. The CDR3 totals 16 residues.

This chain joins TRBV6-4 and TRBJ2-2; 7 bases are a match to TRBD2. Germline V gene sequence: CDR1 MRHNA, CDR2 SNTAGT. This CDR3 is 15 amino acids long. V shed 6 bases, J shed 4 bases, and the junction held 8 bases outside the gene matches. The CDR3, as DNA: TGTGCCAGCAGGCCCGAGAGCGGGGTCACCGGGGAGCTGTTTTTT. Translated, it gives CASRPESGVTGELFF.

The chain joins TRBV5-1 to TRBJ2-3; D not certain. The CDR3 consists of 13 residues. Germline assignment: CDR1 SGHRS and CDR2 YFSETQ. The V end was cut by 2 bases, the J end by 2 bases, with 6 bases between. Here the CDR3 DNA reads TGCGCCAGCAGCTTAGACTCCACAGATACGCAGTATTTT. Translation: CASSLDSTDTQYF.

The chain links TRBV14 to TRBJ2-7; 7 bases agree with TRBD2. The junction had 5 bases not matched to a gene; V was cut back by 0 bases and J by 0 bases. The CDR3 covers 16 residues. The germline gives CDR1 SGHDN, CDR2 FVKESK. The CDR3 bases are TGTGCCAGCAGCCAAGACCGATCGGGGGGCTCCTACGAGCAGTACTTC. Residues: CASSQDRSGGSYEQYF. Full variable domain (rest looked up from reference TRBV14 and TRBJ2-7): EAGVTQFPSHSVIEKGQTVTLRCDPISGHDNLYWYRRVMGKEIKFLLHFVKESKQDESGMPNNRFLAERTGGTYSTLKVQPAELEDSGVYFCASSQDRSGGSYEQYFGPGTRLTVT.

The rearrangement joins TRBV6-5 to TRBJ1-5; 9 bases are shared with TRBD1. The CDR3 runs 14 residues. The germline CDR1 and CDR2 sequences are MNHEY and SVGAGI. With V trimmed by 6 bases and J by 4 bases, 4 bases remained unmatched. CDR3 nucleotide sequence: TGTGCCAGCAGCTTGGACAGGGGTAATCAGCCCCAGCATTTT. Encoded protein: CASSLDRGNQPQHF.